Below, 29 T cell receptor beta chains from the same sample are listed, as sequenced in a study of T cells in Graves' hyperthyroidism and ophthalmopathy. Regions amplified from RNA transcripts were the TCR beta CDR3 regions. The HTBI primer set drove a first-round RT-PCR of the TCR CDR3. TCRdb re-called the multiplex PCR reads with MiXCR, one entry per CDR3 protein. Of around 600,000 distinct CDR3 sequences listed, approximately 14% are singletons. The material sequenced was blood. These receptors all stem from a woman between 18 and 30 years old with Graves' ophthalmopathy.

This chain links TRBV18 with TRBJ2-1; 7 positions match TRBD2. Losses at the gene ends were 0 bases for V and 8 bases for J; bases not matched to a gene: 10. CDR1 and CDR2 from the germline V gene are KGHSH and LQKENI. The CDR3 has 16 amino acids. As DNA, the CDR3 is TGTGCCAGCTCACCACCGGGTAACTCGGGGGGAGATGAGCAGTTCTTC. This gives the protein CASSPPGNSGGDEQFF.

The V gene is TRBV4-2, the J gene TRBJ2-7, with a weak D call TRBD1 (7 bases). Trimming removed 2 bases from V and 1 base from J, with 18 bases in between. CDR3 length: 17 amino acids. From germline, CDR1 is LGHNA and CDR2 YNFKEQ. CDR3 in amino acids: CASSQKGQVGRSYEQYF. Written as DNA, the CDR3 is TGTGCCAGCAGCCAAAAAGGACAGGTGGGGAGGTCCTACGAGCAGTACTTC.

This clonotype has at least ten counts. The gene calls are TRBV27 and TRBJ1-5; the D gene is possibly TRBD1 (5 bases). CDR1 is MNHEY, CDR2 SMNVEV, per germline (reference sequence). Trimming left V 2 bases short and J 0 bases short, with 8 bases between. The CDR3 length is 15 residues. The CDR3 is CASSLTGRSNQPQHF. The DNA for the CDR3 is TGTGCCAGCAGTTTAACAGGCCGTAGCAATCAGCCCCAGCATTTT.

The table lists this clonotype with many counts. V and J are TRBV6-1 and TRBJ1-2; no definite D call. This CDR3 spans 14 amino acids. Between the trimmed V and J ends, which lost 5 bases and 6 bases, there was a span of 16 bases. In germline, CDR1 is MNHNS, CDR2 SASEGT. CDR3: CASSSGQGSNGYTF. CDR3 nucleotide sequence: TGTGCCAGCAGTTCCGGGCAAGGGAGTAATGGCTACACCTTC.

This clonotype was seen a few times. The genes are TRBV2 and TRBJ2-7; the match to TRBD2 covers 12 bases. Per the germline V gene, CDR1 is SNHLY and CDR2 is FYNNEI. The CDR3 consists of 14 residues. V shed 9 bases, J shed 2 bases, and the junction held 5 bases outside the gene matches. This chain's CDR3 is CARETSGRPYEQYF. For the CDR3, the DNA is TGTGCCAGAGAGACTAGCGGGAGACCCTACGAGCAGTACTTC.

This clonotype came up many times. The genes are TRBV7-3 and TRBJ2-1; D is unresolved. CDR1 is SGHTA and CDR2 is FQGTGA in the germline V gene. Trimming stripped 2 bases from V and 3 bases from J, with 11 bases between. This CDR3 has 15 residues. CDR3 nucleotides: TGTGCCAGCAGCTTAGGTCCGGGTGGCTACAATGAGCAGTTCTTC. Residues: CASSLGPGGYNEQFF.

Points on this clonotype: A read error may explain this, as a much larger clone is one base away. The chain carries TRBV27 and TRBJ1-5, with D uncertain. Trimming shortened V by 6 bases and J by 4 bases, and 13 bases separated the two germline ends. The CDR3 consists of 14 residues. Germline V lookup: CDR1 MNHEY, CDR2 SMNVEV (reference sequence). CDR3 bases: TGTGCCAGCAGCCAAGGAGTGTTAAATCAGCCCCAGCATTTT. This translates into CASSQGVLNQPQHF.

This chain uses TRBV15 with TRBJ2-6, with 7 bases identical to TRBD1. The CDR3 is 17 amino acids. Germline V CDR1 and CDR2: LNHNV, YYDKDF (reference sequence). V shed 7 bases and J 0 bases; nucleotides not matched to a gene: 9. The CDR3 spells CATTRGRGISGANVLTF. DNA of the CDR3: TGTGCCACCACCCGAGGCAGGGGGATCTCTGGGGCCAACGTCCTGACTTTC.

This clonotype was observed at least ten times. The rearrangement joins TRBV7-9 to TRBJ2-1; the D gene is possibly TRBD1 (6 bases). The CDR3 consists of 14 residues. Deletions cut 5 bases from V and 2 bases from J, with 10 bases between. Germline CDR1 SEHNR, CDR2 FQNEAQ (reference sequence). DNA for the CDR3: TGTGCCAGCAGCACCACAGGGACCTACAATGAGCAGTTCTTC. This gives the protein CASSTTGTYNEQFF.

Many counts were recorded for this clonotype. The V call is TRBV27, the J call TRBJ2-3, with 9 positions matching TRBD2. Per germline, CDR1 MNHEY and CDR2 SMNVEV (reference sequence). CDR3 length: 15 residues. V lost 5 bases to trimming and J lost 4 bases; unmatched junction nucleotides: 7. CDR3 residues: CASSGRLADSDTQYF. CDR3 sequence (DNA): TGTGCCAGCAGTGGTCGACTAGCGGACTCAGATACGCAGTATTTT.

Concerning this clonotype itself: A much larger clone differs from this one at a single base, so this may be a read error. V usage is TRBV7-9 and J usage is TRBJ2-1, with TRBD2 identical over 14 bases. CDR1 SEHNR and CDR2 FQNEAQ come from the germline V gene (reference sequence). The CDR3 runs 14 residues. J lost 9 bases, V lost 4 bases, and 2 bases had no gene match. DNA of the CDR3: TGTGCCAGCAGCTCCGGACTAGCGGGAGGTGAGCAGTTCTTC. Protein sequence: CASSSGLAGGEQFF.

To note about this clonotype: A much larger clone lies a single base off, so this may be a read error. The gene calls are TRBV15 and TRBJ2-3; D might be TRBD1 or TRBD2, each matching 5 bases. The V end lost 7 bases, the J end lost 6 bases, and 20 bases lay between the germline ends. The CDR3 consists of 15 residues. CDR1 LNHNV and CDR2 YYDKDF come from the germline V gene (reference sequence). This CDR3 reads CATNTRGARWDTQYF. The CDR3 bases are TGTGCCACCAACACAAGAGGGGCGAGGTGGGATACGCAGTATTTT.

This chain joins TRBV28 and TRBJ2-5, with D possibly being TRBD2 (9 bases). Germline V CDR1 and CDR2: MDHEN, SYDVKM. Trimming pared 6 bases from V and 1 base from J, leaving 27 bases between. The CDR3 length is 19 residues. The CDR3 nucleotides are TGTGCCAGCAGGAGGAGCAGGGGGCATGGCGGGAGGGTCCAAGAGACCCAGTACTTC. Translating it yields CASRRSRGHGGRVQETQYF.

A word on this clonotype: This clone may be a read error of a much larger clone one base away. The genes are TRBV9 and TRBJ2-5; TRBD2 matches at 11 bases. The germline CDR1 and CDR2 sequences are SGDLS and YYNGEE. The V gene end was trimmed by 0 bases and the J gene end by 5 bases; junction bases not matched to a gene: 6. This CDR3 contains 16 residues. The CDR3 sequence: CASSVGLAGGSETQYF. The CDR3 nucleotides read TGTGCCAGCAGCGTAGGGCTAGCGGGAGGTTCGGAGACCCAGTACTTC. Drawing the rest from reference TRBV9 and TRBJ2-5, the complete variable domain is DSGVTQTPKHLITATGQRVTLRCSPRSGDLSVYWYQQSLDQGLQFLIQYYNGEERAKGNILERFSAQQFPDLHSELNLSSLELGDSALYFCASSVGLAGGSETQYFGPGTRLLVL.

At least ten counts were recorded for this clonotype. The J gene is TRBJ2-7, the V gene TRBV28; no definite D call. Trimming cost V 5 bases and J 3 bases, with 8 bases left between them. Germline-derived CDR1 and CDR2 are MDHEN and SYDVKM. This CDR3 has 12 residues. Written as DNA, the CDR3 is TGTGCCAGCAGTCTTCAGAACTACGAGCAGTACTTC. It specifies CASSLQNYEQYF. The full variable domain, rest sourced from reference TRBV28 and TRBJ2-7, is DVKVTQSSRYLVKRTGEKVFLECVQDMDHENMFWYRQDPGLGLRLIYFSYDVKMKEKGDIPEGYSVSREKKERFSLILESASTNQTSMYLCASSLQNYEQYFGPGTRLTVT.

The sample holds a few counts of this clonotype. The chain is built from TRBV6-2 or TRBV6-3 and TRBJ2-5, with TRBD2 as a possible D gene (7 bases). CDR1 MNHEY and CDR2 SVGEGT come from the germline V gene. The CDR3 spans 14 residues. V dropped 5 bases and J dropped 5 bases, with 15 bases sitting between them. The CDR3 loop is CASSTGYGRETQYF. The CDR3 DNA reads as TGTGCCAGCAGTACAGGGTACGGGAGGGAGACCCAGTACTTC.

This clonotype was seen ten or more times. The gene calls are TRBV6-5 and TRBJ1-1, with D unclear. V gave up 0 bases and J gave up 1 base, with 9 bases separating them. Germline CDR1 reads MNHEY; CDR2 reads SVGAGI. The CDR3 length is 15 residues. This CDR3 reads CASSYSYTGNTEAFF. For the CDR3, the DNA is TGTGCCAGCAGTTACTCGTACACCGGGAACACTGAAGCTTTCTTT.

This clonotype was recorded once. This sequence joins TRBV12-3 or TRBV12-4 and TRBJ1-4; D unresolved. The length of the CDR3 is 16 residues. Trimming shortened V by 3 bases and J by 0 bases, and 11 bases separated the two germline ends. CDR3 region: CASSFGRYSTNEKLFF. The CDR3 DNA sequence: TGTGCCAGCAGTTTCGGGCGTTACTCAACTAATGAAAAACTGTTTTTT.

This clonotype occurred many times. The V gene is TRBV11-1, the J gene TRBJ2-6; 9 bases are shared with TRBD1. The CDR3 has 21 residues. Losses at the gene ends were 5 bases for V and 4 bases for J; bases not matched to a gene: 21. Germline V gives CDR1 SGHAT, CDR2 FQDESV (reference sequence). CDR3: CASSDHRYRGRDEAGANVLTF. Written as DNA, the CDR3 is TGTGCCAGCAGCGACCACCGCTACAGGGGGCGCGACGAAGCAGGGGCCAACGTCCTGACTTTC. Full variable domain (remainder filled in from reference TRBV11-1 and TRBJ2-6): EAEVAQSPRYKITEKSQAVAFWCDPISGHATLYWYRQILGQGPELLVQFQDESVVDDSQLPKDRFSAERLKGVDSTLKIQPAELGDSAMYLCASSDHRYRGRDEAGANVLTFGAGSRLTVL.

This clonotype was counted many times. The chain recombines TRBV5-5 with TRBJ2-7, with D possibly TRBD1 on 6 matching bases. V lost 1 base, J lost 6 bases, and 14 bases lay in between. The length of the CDR3 is 14 residues. Per the germline V gene, CDR1 is SGHKS and CDR2 is YYEKEE (reference sequence). CDR3 in amino acids: CASSLPRQDSEQYF. DNA of the CDR3: TGTGCCAGCAGCTTGCCCCGACAGGACTCCGAGCAGTACTTC. Full variable domain (outside the CDR3, taken from reference TRBV5-5 and TRBJ2-7): DAGVTQSPTHLIKTRGQQVTLRCSPISGHKSVSWYQQVLGQGPQFIFQYYEKEERGRGNFPDRFSARQFPNYSSELNVNALLLGDSALYLCASSLPRQDSEQYFGPGTRLTVT.

For this clonotype: A much larger clonotype is one base distant, so this may be a read error. The chain links TRBV28 to TRBJ2-3; D uncertain. The V end was cut by 7 bases, the J end by 3 bases, with 14 bases between. This CDR3 region has 14 residues. Germline CDR1 MDHEN, CDR2 SYDVKM. The CDR3 coding sequence is TGTGCCAGCAAAGGGATTAGAGTAACAGATACGCAGTATTTT. It translates to CASKGIRVTDTQYF.

This clonotype has a count of ten or more. The rearrangement joins TRBV7-2 to TRBJ1-2, with no clear D. CDR1 SGHTA and CDR2 FQGNSA come from the germline V gene. Trimming took 1 base from V and 4 from J, leaving 10 bases between them. CDR3 size: 14 residues. The CDR3 spells CASSLGVRIYGYTF. The CDR3, as DNA: TGTGCCAGCAGCTTAGGAGTTCGGATCTATGGCTACACCTTC.

At least ten counts were recorded for this clonotype. This chain links TRBV24-1 with TRBJ2-1; 9 positions agree with TRBD2. Germline lookup yields CDR1 KGHDR and CDR2 SFDVKD. The CDR3 contains 17 residues. With 7 bases clipped from V and 7 bases from J, the junction kept 16 bases outside the gene matches. CDR3 amino acids: CATSDTSASGIGNEQFF. CDR3 DNA: TGTGCCACCAGCGACACCTCGGCTAGCGGGATCGGGAATGAGCAGTTCTTC.

V usage is TRBV29-1 and J usage is TRBJ2-1; D assignment may be TRBD1 or TRBD2 (5 bases each). The V end was cut by 4 bases, the J end by 9 bases, with 7 bases between. The CDR3 totals 10 residues. Per the germline V gene, CDR1 is SQVTM and CDR2 is ANQGSEA. The DNA for the CDR3 is TGCAGCGTTGTGAGGGGTGAGCAGTTCTTC. This sequence encodes CSVVRGEQFF.

This clonotype was seen more than once but under ten times. The rearrangement joins TRBV9 to TRBJ1-2, with D possibly being TRBD1 (6 bases). In germline, CDR1 is SGDLS, CDR2 YYNGEE. This CDR3 spans 14 amino acids. V was cut by 3 bases and J by 3 bases, with 12 bases left in between. CDR3 DNA sequence: TGTGCCAGCAGCGAGAAGGACAGATACTATGGCTACACCTTC. Translating it yields CASSEKDRYYGYTF.

In this sample, this clonotype turned up many times. The chain links TRBV20-1 to TRBJ1-1; 9 bases agree with TRBD1. Germline V gene data show CDR1 as DFQATT and CDR2 as SNEGSKA (reference sequence). The CDR3 covers 15 residues. The J segment lost 2 bases and the V segment lost 0 bases, leaving 4 bases of the junction unmatched. This CDR3 reads CSAREAGQGNTEAFF. DNA for the CDR3: TGCAGTGCTAGAGAGGCGGGACAGGGAAACACTGAAGCTTTCTTT.

This chain uses TRBV4-1 with TRBJ2-1; TRBD2 matches 12 bases. The junction had 12 bases not matched to a gene; V was cut back by 0 bases and J by 9 bases. CDR1 MGHRA and CDR2 YSYEKL come from the germline V gene. This CDR3 has 18 amino acids. CDR3 nucleotides: TGCGCCAGCAGCCAAGATAGAGAGGGACTAGCGGGCCGGGGTGAGCAGTTCTTC. Its protein is CASSQDREGLAGRGEQFF.

The sample holds many counts of this clonotype. This chain uses TRBV14 with TRBJ2-3; tentatively, D is TRBD2 (6 bases). Germline V gene sequence: CDR1 SGHDN, CDR2 FVKESK. The CDR3 has 13 residues. V was cut by 4 bases and J by 6 bases, with 11 bases left in between. CDR3: CASSPGLPDTQYF. The DNA for the CDR3 is TGTGCCAGCAGCCCGGGACTGCCCGATACGCAGTATTTT. Full variable domain (missing parts from reference TRBV14 and TRBJ2-3): EAGVTQFPSHSVIEKGQTVTLRCDPISGHDNLYWYRRVMGKEIKFLLHFVKESKQDESGMPNNRFLAERTGGTYSTLKVQPAELEDSGVYFCASSPGLPDTQYFGPGTRLTVL.

This clonotype was seen ten or more times. V gene TRBV6-1 combines with J gene TRBJ2-7; TRBD2 agrees at 7 bases. The germline V gene encodes CDR1 MNHNS and CDR2 SASEGT. The junction had 17 bases not matched to a gene; V was cut back by 6 bases and J by 6 bases. The CDR3 spans 16 residues. CDR3 amino acids: CASSSSGGSRGAEQYF. CDR3 DNA: TGTGCCAGCAGCTCCTCCGGGGGGTCGCGGGGCGCCGAGCAGTACTTC.